Only a few counts were recorded for the clone carrying this T cell receptor beta chain. Antigen unknown. These data come from a study of blood T cells in healthy people across ages. Whole-study findings and limits: Long-lived donors exceeded aged donors in naive CD4+ cells and diversity. Donor CMV status, an unknown factor, possibly confounded changes in expanded clonotypes.

A sample-barcoded 5' primer and a J-beta primer mix were used in a second PCR of about 6 to 11 cycles. Researchers report that a template-switch adaptor with 12 random nucleotides tagged each cDNA molecule. MiXCR, applied by TCRdb to the 5' RACE reads, yields one record per CDR3 protein. The sample lists 600,000 to 850,000 distinct CDR3 sequences, around 46% seen once, with 20% to 25% in the top ten. The V end was cut by 8 bases, the J end by 4 bases, with 14 bases between. Germline V CDR1 and CDR2: SGHTA, FQGNSA. The CDR3 runs to 13 residues. The chain couples TRBV7-2 to TRBJ2-5, with D perhaps TRBD2 (6 bases). The material sequenced was blood. The TCR comes from a woman aged 55-70 years in good health. The DNA of the CDR3 is TGTGCCAGCGGGGGACTCAACCGAGAGACCCAGTACTTC. Its translation is CASGGLNRETQYF.